These 5 T cell receptor beta chains were sequenced from one sample in a study of blood T cell repertoires in COVID-19. TCRdb's copy holds only in-frame clones and misses some; the assay was immunoSEQ multiplex PCR. Among fewer than 250,000 clones listed, over 80% were seen once. The specimen sequenced was PBMCs or T cells enriched from blood (not recorded which). The receptors originated from a man aged 45-60 years who had been exposed to COVID-19.

The V gene is TRBV28, the J gene TRBJ2-2; TRBD1 agrees at 9 bases. This CDR3 comprises 15 residues. In germline, CDR1 is MDHEN, CDR2 SYDVKM. The J segment lost 5 bases and the V segment lost 4 bases, leaving 5 bases of the junction unmatched. The chain's CDR3 is CASSWNRGRTGELFF. The CDR3 nucleotides are TGTGCCAGCAGTTGGAACAGGGGGCGGACCGGGGAGCTGTTTTTT.

V gene TRBV9 combines with J gene TRBJ2-1; a weak D match, TRBD1 (5 bases). The CDR3 totals 16 residues. CDR1 SGDLS and CDR2 YYNGEE come from the germline V gene. V dropped 4 bases and J dropped 10 bases, with 24 bases sitting between them. The CDR3: CASSTRPPSIPGEQFF. CDR3 nucleotide sequence: TGTGCCAGCAGCACCCGTCCCCCCTCAATACCAGGGGAGCAGTTCTTC. Full variable domain (missing parts from reference TRBV9 and TRBJ2-1): DSGVTQTPKHLITATGQRVTLRCSPRSGDLSVYWYQQSLDQGLQFLIQYYNGEERAKGNILERFSAQQFPDLHSELNLSSLELGDSALYFCASSTRPPSIPGEQFFGPGTRLTVL.

This clone has just one count. V is TRBV6-1 and J is TRBJ1-4, with unresolved D. CDR1 and CDR2 from the germline V gene are MNHNS and SASEGT. CDR3 length: 16 residues. V gave up 2 bases and J gave up 4 bases, with 14 bases separating them. DNA of the CDR3: TGTGCCAGCAGTGAAAATCTCCCCCTACTTAATGAAAAACTGTTTTTT. Protein product: CASSENLPLLNEKLFF.

This chain joins TRBV27 and TRBJ1-1; D gene uncertain. Germline V gene lookup returns CDR1 MNHEY and CDR2 SMNVEV (reference sequence). This CDR3 spans 13 amino acids. Trimming stripped 6 bases from V and 0 bases from J, with 8 bases between. The CDR3 nucleotides read TGTGCCAGCAGGGGCTACATGAACACTGAAGCTTTCTTT. It encodes CASRGYMNTEAFF.

Note on this clone: Additional DNA sequences in this sample encode the identical CDR3. V is TRBV18 and J is TRBJ1-6, with TRBD1 identical over 8 bases. With V trimmed by 0 bases and J by 6 bases, 4 bases remained unmatched. Looked up from germline, CDR1 is KGHSH and CDR2 is LQKENI. CDR3 length: 16 amino acids. The CDR3 protein is CASSPPGQGFNSPLHF. The CDR3 bases are TGTGCCAGCTCACCACCCGGACAGGGATTTAATTCACCCCTCCACTTT.